This TCR beta chain comes out of a study of cytomegalovirus exposure and HLA in healthy donors. Study details: There were 88 million or so unique TCRs (from HLA-typed donors) in an early data release. General observations from the study: Accurate HLA-A and HLA-B prediction from TCR beta sequences was reported for most subjects. There were 150 or so TCR beta chains listed as cytomegalovirus-associated. The study dropped some indistinguishable V segments, TRBV6-2 and TRBV6-3 among them.

From germline, CDR1 is SGDLS and CDR2 YYNGEE. The CDR3 extends over 17 amino acids. V was pared by 0 bases and J by 6 bases, with 7 bases of the junction left unmatched. PCR involved 60 Vbeta and 13 Jbeta primers. The repertoire was sequenced with immunoSEQ multiplex PCR; TCRdb's copy has only in-frame clones and lacks some. The table records 200,000 to 250,000 clones, around nine tenths of them present only once. A note on this clone: What it binds is unknown.

This clonotype originated in a woman aged 18 to 35 in good health and CMV-seronegative. The rearrangement uses TRBV9 and TRBJ2-3; 13 bases map to TRBD2. Sequenced: PBMCs. In nucleotides, the CDR3 is TGTGCCAGCAGCGTAGGTCAACTAGCGGGAGGGCCGGATACGCAGTATTTT. Translation: CASSVGQLAGGPDTQYF. The full variable domain, in which reference TRBV9 and TRBJ2-3 provide the parts outside the CDR3, is DSGVTQTPKHLITATGQRVTLRCSPRSGDLSVYWYQQSLDQGLQFLIQYYNGEERAKGNILERFSAQQFPDLHSELNLSSLELGDSALYFCASSVGQLAGGPDTQYFGPGTRLTVL.